One sample yielded the 29 T cell receptor beta chains listed below, sequenced in a study of monozygotic twins with inflammatory bowel disease. TCRdb re-called the 5' RACE reads, yielding one record per CDR3 amino acid sequence without DNA. This repertoire comprises fewer than 550,000 distinct CDR3 sequences; its ten largest clones make up roughly 2.2%. The sequencing sample was made of blood. The origin of the receptors is a human donor with ulcerative colitis or Crohn's disease, or a healthy co-twin of an affected twin (not recorded which).

The chain joins TRBV18 to TRBJ2-1; absent DNA, TCRdb's TRBD2 call cannot be checked. CDR3 size: 15 residues. Looked up from germline, CDR1 is KGHSH and CDR2 is LQKENI. The CDR3 is CASSPPGLPLNEQFF.

The gene calls are TRBV30 and TRBJ1-6. The length of the CDR3 is 16 residues. Looked up from germline, CDR1 is GTSNPN and CDR2 is SVGIG (reference sequence). The CDR3 reads CAWSAQSSSYNSPLHF.

The genes are TRBV5-5 and TRBJ1-1; checking the TCRdb D call of TRBD1 is not possible without DNA. The CDR3 consists of 15 residues. Germline V lookup: CDR1 SGHKS, CDR2 YYEKEE (reference sequence). The CDR3: CASSIKQGIGAEAFF.

The chain uses TRBV19 and TRBJ2-7; as DNA is missing, the TRBD2 call by TCRdb cannot be tested. The germline CDR1 and CDR2 sequences are LNHDA and SQIVND (reference sequence). The CDR3 is 14 residues long. CDR3 amino acids: CASSPRLAGGEQYF. Supplemented by reference TRBV19 and TRBJ2-7, the full variable domain reads DGGITQSPKYLFRKEGQNVTLSCEQNLNHDAMYWYRQDPGQGLRLIYYSQIVNDFQKGDIAEGYSVSREKKESFPLTVTSAQKNPTAFYLCASSPRLAGGEQYFGPGTRLTVT.

This chain joins TRBV5-4 and TRBJ2-2; the D gene TCRdb calls, TRBD2, cannot be checked with no DNA. This CDR3 comprises 19 residues. Germline V gene lookup returns CDR1 SGHNT and CDR2 YYREEE (reference sequence). The CDR3 sequence: CASRLGSAGGPLNTGELFF.

The chain combines TRBV11-1 with TRBJ2-1; TCRdb indicates TRBD1, and absent DNA this call remains unverified. Germline V gene data show CDR1 as SGHAT and CDR2 as FQDESV (reference sequence). The CDR3 is made up of 18 amino acids. CDR3 in amino acids: CASYLHRGQSASYNEQFF.

The chain couples TRBV13 to TRBJ2-1. Germline CDR1 and CDR2: PRHDT and FYEKMQ (reference sequence). The CDR3 has 16 amino acids. CDR3: CASSLETGSSYNEQFF.

The chain combines TRBV7-3 with TRBJ2-3; TCRdb indicates TRBD2, and absent DNA this call remains unverified. This CDR3 contains 19 residues. Germline V gene data show CDR1 as SGHTA and CDR2 as FQGTGA. The CDR3 region is CASSIIPGTSGSLLDTQYF.

V gene TRBV11-1 combines with J gene TRBJ2-7; no DNA is available, so the TRBD1 call from TCRdb remains unchecked. This CDR3 comprises 14 residues. Germline V CDR1 and CDR2: SGHAT, FQDESV (reference sequence). The CDR3: CATQRDPNSYEQYF.

This chain joins TRBV6-5 and TRBJ2-2. Per the germline V gene, CDR1 is MNHEY and CDR2 is SVGAGI. CDR3 length equals 13 residues. CDR3 protein: CATTNSNTGELFF.

The chain recombines TRBV7-9 with TRBJ2-7; TCRdb's D call, TRBD1, is unchecked because there is no DNA. The CDR3 runs 15 residues. Germline CDR1 and CDR2: SEHNR and FQNEAQ (reference sequence). CDR3 amino acids: CASSSSTMTGGEQYF.

The chain uses TRBV20-1 and TRBJ1-1. The germline V gene encodes CDR1 DFQATT and CDR2 SNEGSKA (reference sequence). The CDR3 has 14 residues. The CDR3 loop is CSGAAGSGNTEAFF.

This rearrangement joins TRBV20-1 to TRBJ1-5; TCRdb returns TRBD1, unconfirmable since there is no DNA. Germline V gene lookup returns CDR1 DFQATT and CDR2 SNEGSKA (reference sequence). The CDR3 sequence is 14 residues long. CDR3 in amino acids: CSARVGTGFQPQHF.

The rearrangement joins TRBV5-1 to TRBJ2-3; lacking DNA, the TRBD2 call made by TCRdb goes unchecked. The CDR3 runs to 16 residues. Germline CDR1 and CDR2: SGHRS and YFSETQ. The CDR3 loop reads CASSLASGGVTDTQYF.

V and J are TRBV7-2 and TRBJ2-3; TCRdb returns TRBD2, unconfirmable since there is no DNA. Germline V CDR1 and CDR2: SGHTA, FQGNSA. The CDR3 sequence is 16 residues long. The CDR3 loop reads CASSFGLFISTDTQYF.

The chain has TRBV5-1 and TRBJ2-3; TCRdb names TRBD2, which stays unverified in the absence of DNA. Germline lookup yields CDR1 SGHRS and CDR2 YFSETQ. This CDR3 contains 16 residues. The CDR3 loop reads CASSPLRASVTDTQYF.

This rearrangement joins TRBV5-5 to TRBJ2-1; checking the TCRdb D call of TRBD1 is not possible without DNA. CDR3 length: 15 residues. Looked up from germline, CDR1 is SGHKS and CDR2 is YYEKEE (reference sequence). The CDR3 sequence: CASSFQGSSYNEQFF.

The rearrangement uses TRBV4-2 and TRBJ2-3; the TCRdb D gene call, TRBD1, has no DNA to confirm it. The CDR3 is 16 residues long. Germline assignment: CDR1 LGHNA and CDR2 YNFKEQ. The CDR3 here is CASSQEGRQNGVTQYF.

The chain employs TRBV25-1 and TRBJ1-1; without DNA, the TCRdb call of TRBD1 cannot be checked. This CDR3 has 16 amino acids. CDR1 MGHDK and CDR2 SYGVNS come from the germline V gene. CDR3 sequence: CASSEEMLGGKTEAFF.

The CDR3 is CSAARGSRVEGKSDTQYF. The J gene is TRBJ2-3, the V gene TRBV29-1; the D call of TRBD1 rests on TCRdb alone, since no DNA is present to check it. Germline V gene lookup returns CDR1 SQVTM and CDR2 ANQGSEA. This CDR3 spans 18 amino acids.

The chain carries TRBV7-2 and TRBJ2-2. There are 16 residues in the CDR3. The germline V gene has CDR1 SGHTA and CDR2 FQGNSA. This CDR3 is CASSVRQIANTGELFF.

The chain combines TRBV5-1 with TRBJ2-4; TCRdb reports TRBD1, a call that lacks DNA to check it against. CDR3 length: 14 residues. The germline V gene encodes CDR1 SGHRS and CDR2 YFSETQ. This CDR3 is CASSFGSQGRDQYF.

This chain joins TRBV5-1 and TRBJ2-5; the D gene TCRdb calls, TRBD1, cannot be checked with no DNA. The length of the CDR3 is 15 residues. CDR1 SGHRS and CDR2 YFSETQ come from the germline V gene. CDR3 residues: CASSLVGQGQETQYF.

V and J are TRBV3-1 and TRBJ1-6; TCRdb's D call, TRBD1, is unchecked because there is no DNA. Germline-derived CDR1 and CDR2 are LGHDT and YNNKEL (reference sequence). The CDR3 has 14 residues. CDR3 sequence: CASSPGTEVSPLHF.

The genes are TRBV12-3 or TRBV12-4 and TRBJ1-2; TCRdb gives TRBD1 as the D gene, but with no DNA this cannot be confirmed. This CDR3 is 16 amino acids long. CDR3 protein: CASSSSGAIGGYGYTF.

The chain couples TRBV7-2 to TRBJ2-7; TCRdb's D gene call, TRBD1, goes unchecked for lack of DNA. Per the germline V gene, CDR1 is SGHTA and CDR2 is FQGNSA. CDR3 length: 16 amino acids. This CDR3 is CASSRGQGLSSYEQYF.

The chain recombines TRBV19 with TRBJ2-2; TCRdb proposes TRBD1, but this gene call is untestable without DNA. The CDR3 has 15 residues. Per the germline V gene, CDR1 is LNHDA and CDR2 is SQIVND (reference sequence). The CDR3 protein is CASTEGQGNTGELFF.

The chain links TRBV11-2 to TRBJ2-1; TCRdb selects TRBD1, and the lack of DNA leaves this call unchecked. CDR1 and CDR2 from the germline V gene are SGHAT and FQNNGV. This CDR3 contains 16 residues. The CDR3 sequence is CASSPTVGQGRNKQFF. Combining the CDR3 with reference TRBV11-2 and TRBJ2-1 gives the whole variable domain EAGVAQSPRYKIIEKRQSVAFWCNPISGHATLYWYQQILGQGPKLLIQFQNNGVVDDSQLPKDRFSAERLKGVDSTLKIQPAKLEDSAVYLCASSPTVGQGRNKQFFGPGTRLTVL.

The chain joins TRBV10-3 to TRBJ2-2; no DNA is available, so the TRBD1 call from TCRdb remains unchecked. The CDR3 consists of 13 residues. Germline V gene lookup returns CDR1 ENHRY and CDR2 SYGVKD. The CDR3 is CAISSGDTGELFF.